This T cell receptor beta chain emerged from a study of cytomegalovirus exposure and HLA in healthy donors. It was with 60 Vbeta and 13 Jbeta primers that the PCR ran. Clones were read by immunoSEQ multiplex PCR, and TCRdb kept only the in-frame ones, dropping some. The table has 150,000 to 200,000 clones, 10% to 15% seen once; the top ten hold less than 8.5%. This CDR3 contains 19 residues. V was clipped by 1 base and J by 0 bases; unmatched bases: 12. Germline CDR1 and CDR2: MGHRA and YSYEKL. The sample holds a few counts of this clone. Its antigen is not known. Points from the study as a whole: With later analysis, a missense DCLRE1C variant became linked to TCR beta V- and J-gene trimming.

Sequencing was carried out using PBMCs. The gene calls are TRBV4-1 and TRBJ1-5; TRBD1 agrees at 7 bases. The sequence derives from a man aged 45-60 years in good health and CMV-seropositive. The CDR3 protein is CASSQVTGAREYSNQPQHF. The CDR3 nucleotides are TGCGCCAGCAGCCAAGTAACAGGGGCGCGGGAATATAGCAATCAGCCCCAGCATTTT.